The 30 T cell receptor beta chains in this list originate from one sample, sequenced in a study of blood T cell repertoires in COVID-19. The repertoire was sequenced with immunoSEQ multiplex PCR; TCRdb's copy has only in-frame clones and lacks some. The profile shows a few hundred thousand clones, approximately 90% of them singletons. Sequenced material: PBMCs or T cells enriched from blood (not recorded which). The receptors derive from a man aged 25 to 40 who had recovered from COVID-19.

The rearrangement links TRBV4-3 to TRBJ1-4; no definite D call. The CDR3 sequence is 16 residues long. Per germline, CDR1 LGHNA and CDR2 YSLEER. Trimming left V 0 bases short and J 0 bases short, with 8 bases between. The chain's CDR3 is CASSQDPPATNEKLFF. In DNA form, the CDR3 reads TGCGCCAGCAGCCAAGATCCCCCTGCAACTAATGAAAAACTGTTTTTT.

The chain is built from TRBV5-4 and TRBJ2-3; 8 positions agree with TRBD2. The CDR3 runs 16 residues. The germline gives CDR1 SGHNT, CDR2 YYREEE (reference sequence). J lost 0 bases, V lost 2 bases, and 5 bases had no gene match. The DNA for the CDR3 is TGTGCCAGCAGCTTCGGAGCGGGAGATAGCACAGATACGCAGTATTTT. Translation: CASSFGAGDSTDTQYF.

This clone was recorded once. This rearrangement joins TRBV27 to TRBJ2-7, with a weak D call TRBD2 (6 bases). CDR1 is MNHEY, CDR2 SMNVEV, per germline (reference sequence). The CDR3 contains 15 residues. The ends were cut back, 1 base at V and 0 bases at J, with 10 bases in the middle. Here the CDR3 reads CASSLYQGGSYEQYF. In DNA, the CDR3 is TGTGCCAGCAGTTTATATCAGGGAGGCTCCTACGAGCAGTACTTC.

V gene TRBV10-3 combines with J gene TRBJ1-2; TRBD1 matches 7 bases. Trimming took 3 bases from V and 4 from J; bases not matched to a gene: 5. Germline values: CDR1 ENHRY, CDR2 SYGVKD. The CDR3 sequence is 14 residues long. The CDR3 sequence: CAISETGAPYGYTF. As DNA, the CDR3 is TGTGCCATCAGTGAAACAGGGGCCCCCTATGGCTACACCTTC.

The chain uses TRBV5-1 and TRBJ2-3; a possible D gene is TRBD2 (6 bases). Germline lookup yields CDR1 SGHRS and CDR2 YFSETQ. Trimming left V 2 bases short and J 5 bases short, with 15 bases between. The CDR3 covers 15 residues. CDR3 in DNA: TGCGCCAGCAGCTTTGGGACTTCAGGCGTAGATACGCAGTATTTT. This gives the protein CASSFGTSGVDTQYF.

This sequence joins TRBV9 and TRBJ1-2; D not resolved. Per germline, CDR1 SGDLS and CDR2 YYNGEE. The V gene lost 3 bases and the J gene lost 0 bases, with 6 bases spanning the gap. The CDR3 extends over 13 amino acids. The CDR3 bases are TGTGCCAGCAGCGACAGTGCTAACTATGGCTACACCTTC. Its protein is CASSDSANYGYTF. Combining the CDR3 with reference TRBV9 and TRBJ1-2 gives the whole variable domain DSGVTQTPKHLITATGQRVTLRCSPRSGDLSVYWYQQSLDQGLQFLIQYYNGEERAKGNILERFSAQQFPDLHSELNLSSLELGDSALYFCASSDSANYGYTFGSGTRLTVV.

The V gene is TRBV7-9, the J gene TRBJ1-1; 9 bases fit TRBD1. V dropped 1 base and J dropped 8; count of bases not matched to a gene: 5. The CDR3 has 14 residues. The germline CDR1 and CDR2 sequences are SEHNR and FQNEAQ (reference sequence). CDR3 in amino acids: CASSLGPGTGEAFF. The CDR3, as DNA: TGTGCCAGCAGCTTAGGCCCGGGGACAGGGGAAGCTTTCTTT. The full variable domain, completed using reference TRBV7-9 and TRBJ1-1, is DTGVSQNPRHKITKRGQNVTFRCDPISEHNRLYWYRQTLGQGPEFLTYFQNEAQLEKSRLLSDRFSAERPKGSFSTLEIQRTEQGDSAMYLCASSLGPGTGEAFFGQGTRLTVV.

The chain links TRBV28 to TRBJ1-2; D may be TRBD1 (5 bases). This CDR3 has 15 residues. Per germline, CDR1 MDHEN and CDR2 SYDVKM. V was trimmed by 4 bases and J by 8 bases, leaving 20 bases between them. Written as DNA, the CDR3 is TGTGCCAGCAGTTCGCTTACAGCGGGACGGAACGGCTACACCTTC. This codes for CASSSLTAGRNGYTF.

J is TRBJ1-6 and V is TRBV28; D remains unclear. CDR3 length equals 16 residues. Germline V lookup: CDR1 MDHEN, CDR2 SYDVKM. The V gene lost 3 bases and the J gene lost 5 bases, with 14 bases spanning the gap. The CDR3 reads CASSFWSGDNNSPLHF. CDR3 nucleotide sequence: TGTGCCAGCAGTTTTTGGTCCGGGGATAATAATTCACCCCTCCACTTT.

The V and J genes are TRBV29-1 and TRBJ1-2; TRBD1 is a possible D gene (6 bases). The germline gives CDR1 SQVTM, CDR2 ANQGSEA. Trimming took off 4 bases at V and 4 bases at J, with 13 bases between the two ends. CDR3 length: 13 amino acids. The CDR3: CSVARTASYGYTF. CDR3 coding DNA: TGCAGCGTTGCCCGGACAGCTAGCTATGGCTACACCTTC.

DNA of the CDR3: TGTGCCAGCAGTCCGACTTACACCGGGGAGCTGTTTTTT. This encodes CASSPTYTGELFF. This rearrangement joins TRBV5-4 to TRBJ2-2, with D unclear. The V end was cut by 5 bases, the J end by 3 bases, with 8 bases between. This CDR3 is 13 amino acids long. Germline CDR1 is SGHNT and CDR2 is YYREEE (reference sequence).

CDR3 sequence: CASSYGSGVGYEQYF. The CDR3 DNA reads as TGTGCCAGCAGTTATGGGTCAGGGGTCGGCTACGAGCAGTACTTC. The chain is built from TRBV6-5 and TRBJ2-7; D is perhaps TRBD1 (6 bases). Germline CDR1 reads MNHEY; CDR2 reads SVGAGI. Trimming stripped 3 bases from V and 3 bases from J, with 15 bases between. This CDR3 has 15 residues.

V usage is TRBV4-1 and J usage is TRBJ1-1; weak D call: TRBD1 (5 bases). The CDR3 runs to 13 residues. CDR1 is MGHRA, CDR2 YSYEKL, per germline. Deletions cut 1 base from V and 4 bases from J, with 7 bases between. Here the CDR3 reads CASSQGQGTEAFF. The DNA for the CDR3 is TGCGCCAGCAGCCAAGGTCAGGGCACTGAAGCTTTCTTT.

CDR3 region: CASSQEPRANTGELFF. CDR3 coding DNA: TGCGCCAGCAGCCAAGAACCCAGGGCGAACACCGGGGAGCTGTTTTTT. The rearrangement joins TRBV4-1 to TRBJ2-2; tentative D call: TRBD1 (5 bases). This CDR3 has 16 amino acids. Germline V lookup: CDR1 MGHRA, CDR2 YSYEKL. V shed 0 bases and J shed 0 bases, with 8 bases lying between them.

The count of this clone is one. This chain links TRBV7-9 with TRBJ2-1; tentative D call: TRBD1 (6 bases). CDR3 size: 16 residues. Deletions cut 1 base from V and 2 bases from J, with 12 bases between. CDR1 and CDR2 (germline): SEHNR, FQNEAQ (reference sequence). CDR3 region: CASSLVPTGTYNEQFF. The CDR3 bases are TGTGCCAGCAGCTTAGTACCTACAGGGACCTACAATGAGCAGTTCTTC.

This chain joins TRBV2 and TRBJ2-3; possible D gene TRBD1, 5 bases. Germline CDR1 is SNHLY and CDR2 is FYNNEI. Trimming left V 7 bases short and J 4 bases short, with 18 bases between. This CDR3 spans 15 amino acids. The chain's CDR3 is CASITRARRADTQYF. CDR3 coding DNA: TGTGCCAGCATCACCAGGGCCCGTCGGGCAGATACGCAGTATTTT.

The V gene is TRBV7-9, the J gene TRBJ2-5, with 14 nucleotides matching TRBD2. Germline CDR1 and CDR2: SEHNR and FQNEAQ (reference sequence). There are 17 residues in the CDR3. Unmatched junction bases numbered 5, after V lost 5 bases and J lost 0 bases. Written as DNA, the CDR3 is TGTGCCAGCAGCCTTAGGACTAGCGGGAGGTACCAAGAGACCCAGTACTTC. Amino acids: CASSLRTSGRYQETQYF. Full variable domain (missing parts from reference TRBV7-9 and TRBJ2-5): DTGVSQNPRHKITKRGQNVTFRCDPISEHNRLYWYRQTLGQGPEFLTYFQNEAQLEKSRLLSDRFSAERPKGSFSTLEIQRTEQGDSAMYLCASSLRTSGRYQETQYFGPGTRLLVL.

The chain combines TRBV25-1 with TRBJ2-7; 10 bases align to TRBD1. Germline V gene lookup returns CDR1 MGHDK and CDR2 SYGVNS. Trimming removed 5 bases from V and 0 bases from J; junction bases left unmatched: 4. The CDR3 spans 15 residues. CDR3 DNA: TGTGCCAGCAGTACCAGGACAGGGGGCTCCTACGAGCAGTACTTC. It codes for CASSTRTGGSYEQYF.

The gene calls are TRBV12-3 or TRBV12-4 and TRBJ1-1; D is perhaps TRBD1 (5 bases). The CDR3 extends over 13 amino acids. V was pared by 7 bases and J by 5 bases, with 14 bases between. The chain's CDR3 is CASNTSGGTEAFF. For the CDR3, the DNA is TGTGCCAGCAACACCTCCGGGGGGACTGAAGCTTTCTTT.

This rearrangement joins TRBV15 to TRBJ2-7; 11 bases line up with TRBD1. CDR3 size: 16 residues. V lost 8 bases, J lost 3 bases, and 12 bases stayed unmatched. Per the germline V gene, CDR1 is LNHNV and CDR2 is YYDKDF (reference sequence). The CDR3 DNA reads as TGTGCCACCCGTGGTTTGTATGGGACAGGGGGCTACGAGCAGTACTTC. Protein: CATRGLYGTGGYEQYF.

This chain joins TRBV6-2 or TRBV6-3 and TRBJ2-3; 9 nucleotides agree with TRBD2. This CDR3 region has 16 residues. V dropped 6 bases and J dropped 5; count of bases not matched to a gene: 12. The germline gives CDR1 MNHEY, CDR2 SVGEGT. CDR3 sequence reads: CASSRKAGGPGDTQYF. The DNA for the CDR3 is TGTGCCAGCAGCCGCAAGGCGGGAGGGCCCGGAGATACGCAGTATTTT.

This clone came up a few times. This sequence joins TRBV5-4 and TRBJ2-7; 11 positions match TRBD1. Germline loops: CDR1 SGHNT, CDR2 YYREEE (reference sequence). There are 15 residues in the CDR3. J gave up 6 bases and V 4 bases, and 9 bases lay outside the gene matches. The CDR3, as DNA: TGTGCCAGCAGCCACGGACAGGGGGCATATATCGAGCAGTACTTC. It encodes CASSHGQGAYIEQYF.

This clone was counted a few times. The chain has TRBV5-8 and TRBJ1-6, with 9 bases identical to TRBD1. The V gene end was trimmed by 4 bases and the J gene end by 9 bases; junction bases not matched to a gene: 5. CDR3 length: 14 residues. Germline lookup yields CDR1 SGHTS and CDR2 YDEGEE. The CDR3 nucleotides read TGTGCCAGCAGCCCGGGACAGGGAGTTTCACCCCTCCACTTT. Residues: CASSPGQGVSPLHF.

This chain connects TRBV2 to TRBJ1-5, with TRBD1 matching 7 bases. Unmatched junction bases numbered 6, after V lost 7 bases and J lost 3 bases. Germline values: CDR1 SNHLY, CDR2 FYNNEI. The CDR3 covers 14 residues. CDR3 region: CASTQGVANQPQHF. The CDR3 bases are TGTGCCAGCACCCAGGGGGTGGCCAATCAGCCCCAGCATTTT.

The DNA of the CDR3 is TGTGCCAGCAGCCAAACCACAGGGTCATCCAAAAACATTCAGTACTTC. It codes for CASSQTTGSSKNIQYF. V gene TRBV7-2 combines with J gene TRBJ2-4; D possibly corresponds to TRBD1 (6 bases). Looked up from germline, CDR1 is SGHTA and CDR2 is FQGNSA. The CDR3 is made up of 16 amino acids. The germline V and J ends were trimmed by 5 bases and 2 bases, with 16 bases remaining between them.

This chain links TRBV11-3 with TRBJ1-1; D ambiguous. Trimming took off 5 bases at V and 1 base at J, with 17 bases between the two ends. The CDR3 length is 16 residues. The germline CDR1 and CDR2 sequences are SGHNT and YENEEA. The CDR3 nucleotides are TGTGCCAGCAGCCAAAGTGTGTCAAACTCGAACACTGAAGCTTTCTTT. It translates to CASSQSVSNSNTEAFF.

The V call is TRBV11-3, the J call TRBJ2-1, with D possibly matching TRBD2 (6 bases). The CDR3 has 16 residues. V lost 1 base and J 2 bases, leaving 12 bases between the germline ends. CDR1 is SGHNT and CDR2 is YENEEA in the germline V gene. CDR3 sequence reads: CASSLAGAGTYNEQFF. The CDR3 DNA follows: TGTGCCAGCAGCTTAGCGGGAGCCGGAACCTACAATGAGCAGTTCTTC.

This chain joins TRBV7-6 and TRBJ1-4; D gene ambiguous. The CDR3 spans 14 residues. V was cut by 1 base and J by 2 bases, with 5 bases left in between. Germline-derived CDR1 and CDR2 are SGHVS and FNYEAQ. The CDR3 coding sequence is TGTGCCAGCAGCTTAGGTCAGACTAATGAAAAACTGTTTTTT. Amino acid sequence: CASSLGQTNEKLFF.

The chain uses TRBV29-1 and TRBJ2-3; TRBD2 aligns across 11 bases. Germline V gene lookup returns CDR1 SQVTM and CDR2 ANQGSEA. The CDR3 has 15 residues. The ends lost 7 bases at V and 2 bases at J; junction bases unmatched: 8. Written as DNA, the CDR3 is TGCAGCGCAAAGGGACTAGCGGATTACACAGATACGCAGTATTTT. It specifies CSAKGLADYTDTQYF.

The chain has TRBV3-1 (or the pseudogene TRBV3-2) and TRBJ2-5, with TRBD1 as a possible D gene (6 bases). This CDR3 region has 14 residues. Germline V gene data show CDR1 as LGHDT and CDR2 as YNNKEL (reference sequence). The V end lost 6 bases, the J end lost 6 bases, and 17 bases lay between the germline ends. In nucleotides, the CDR3 is TGTGCCAGCAGTTCCATCAGGGGCGAACAGACCCAGTACTTC. Amino acid sequence: CASSSIRGEQTQYF.